The 9 T cell receptor beta chains given below trace back to one sample, sequenced in a study of PD-L1 blockade in urothelial cancer. Sequencing used immunoSEQ multiplex PCR; TCRdb keeps in-frame clones, though not all of them. This table holds 50,000 to 60,000 clones, about 86% found once. Material: PBMCs, obtained around atezolizumab (anti-PD-L1) treatment. All receptors come from a man aged 50 to 60 with urothelial cancer.

The chain uses TRBV7-8 and TRBJ2-2; TRBD1 agrees at 7 bases. CDR1 is SGHVS, CDR2 FQNEAQ, per germline. V gave up 6 bases and J gave up 6 bases; unmatched junction bases: 10. CDR3 length equals 15 residues. CDR3 in DNA: TGTGCCAGCAGTTCGCTCCGGGACAGCCCCGGGGAGCTGTTTTTT. Residues: CASSSLRDSPGELFF. Together with reference TRBV7-8 and TRBJ2-2, the CDR3 gives the full variable domain: GAGVSQSPRYKVAKRGQDVALRCDPISGHVSLFWYQQALGQGPEFLTYFQNEAQLDKSGLPSDRFFAERPEGSVSTLKIQRTQQEDSAVYLCASSSLRDSPGELFFGEGSRLTVL.

The chain recombines TRBV28 with TRBJ2-3, with D possibly matching TRBD1 (6 bases). In germline, CDR1 is MDHEN, CDR2 SYDVKM. V gave up 6 bases and J gave up 5 bases, with 15 bases separating them. This CDR3 contains 14 residues. The CDR3 nucleotides read TGTGCCAGCAGCCCGGGACACGCTCGAGATACGCAGTATTTT. It encodes CASSPGHARDTQYF.

The genes are TRBV6-5 and TRBJ1-5; D is perhaps TRBD1 (5 bases). Per germline, CDR1 MNHEY and CDR2 SVGAGI. The CDR3 totals 13 residues. Trimming stripped 6 bases from V and 0 bases from J, with 6 bases between. In DNA, the CDR3 is TGTGCCAGCAGGACAGATAGCAATCAGCCCCAGCATTTT. Its protein product is CASRTDSNQPQHF.

V gene TRBV10-2 combines with J gene TRBJ2-7; weak D call: TRBD2 (6 bases). V was pared by 6 bases and J by 2 bases, with 14 bases between. Germline V gene lookup returns CDR1 WSHSY and CDR2 SAAADI. The CDR3 runs 14 residues. The CDR3: CASRDGTGPYEQYF. The CDR3 region has the DNA TGCGCCAGCAGGGACGGGACTGGACCCTACGAGCAGTACTTC.

The chain couples TRBV6-5 to TRBJ2-5, with D possibly matching TRBD1 (5 bases). V was clipped by 2 bases and J by 2 bases, with 9 bases between them. Germline CDR1 MNHEY, CDR2 SVGAGI. This CDR3 is built from 14 residues. CDR3: CASSYAGQQETQYF. CDR3 coding DNA: TGTGCCAGCAGTTACGCAGGGCAGCAAGAGACCCAGTACTTC.

This chain links TRBV9 with TRBJ2-2, with D maybe TRBD1 (8 bases). Germline CDR1 SGDLS, CDR2 YYNGEE. This CDR3 is built from 17 residues. V was trimmed by 3 bases and J by 5 bases, leaving 20 bases between them. The CDR3 spells CASSGQGAHGGTGELFF. The CDR3 DNA reads TGTGCCAGCAGCGGGCAGGGGGCGCACGGGGGGACCGGGGAGCTGTTTTTT.

The genes are TRBV10-3 and TRBJ2-1; 8 nucleotides align to TRBD1. The CDR3 contains 14 residues. Germline lookup yields CDR1 ENHRY and CDR2 SYGVKD. Unmatched junction bases numbered 14, after V lost 11 bases and J lost 8 bases. The CDR3 nucleotides read TGTGCCGCCAACCCAGGGGGCAGAAAGGATGAGCAGTTCTTC. Translated, it gives CAANPGGRKDEQFF.

This clone was observed once. The chain is built from TRBV27 and TRBJ1-4; TRBD1 might be the D (5 bases). Trimming took off 0 bases at V and 1 base at J, with 9 bases between the two ends. The CDR3 is made up of 16 amino acids. Germline values: CDR1 MNHEY, CDR2 SMNVEV (reference sequence). The CDR3 protein is CASSLSQGGTNEKLFF. The CDR3 nucleotides are TGTGCCAGCAGTTTATCGCAGGGAGGAACTAATGAAAAACTGTTTTTT.

CDR3 DNA: TGTGCCAGCAGGGTCCGTGGTAATGCGGGAATAGTCTATGGCTACACCTTC. This gives the protein CASRVRGNAGIVYGYTF. The rearrangement joins TRBV2 to TRBJ1-2; the D is unclear. CDR3 length: 17 residues. From germline, CDR1 is SNHLY and CDR2 FYNNEI. Trimming removed 6 bases from V and 4 bases from J, with 24 bases in between. The entire variable domain, with the rest obtained from reference TRBV2 and TRBJ1-2, is as follows: EPEVTQTPSHQVTQMGQEVILRCVPISNHLYFYWYRQILGQKVEFLVSFYNNEISEKSEIFDDQFSVERPDGSNFTLKIRSTKLEDSAMYFCASRVRGNAGIVYGYTFGSGTRLTVV.